The next 8 T cell receptor beta chains were all read from a single sample in a study of blood T cell repertoires in COVID-19. Assay used: immunoSEQ multiplex PCR; TCRdb lists only in-frame clones, some missing. Altogether some 160,000 clones are present, more than 75% being singletons, with the ten largest covering approximately 7%. Sequenced sample: PBMCs or T cells enriched from blood (not recorded which). These receptors originate from a woman in her forties or fifties who had recovered from COVID-19.

The chain has TRBV29-1 and TRBJ1-2; TRBD1 agrees at 8 bases. Losses at the gene ends were 7 bases for V and 5 bases for J; bases not matched to a gene: 6. The CDR3 extends over 12 amino acids. In germline, CDR1 is SQVTM, CDR2 ANQGSEA. The CDR3 protein is CSAKGTGYGYTF. In nucleotides, the CDR3 is TGCAGCGCAAAAGGGACAGGATATGGCTACACCTTC.

This rearrangement joins TRBV6-2 or TRBV6-3 to TRBJ1-6; 7 positions match TRBD1. Losses at the gene ends were 6 bases for V and 9 bases for J; bases not matched to a gene: 8. Germline V CDR1 and CDR2: MNHEY, SVGEGT. The CDR3 totals 14 residues. The DNA of the CDR3 is TGTGCCAGCAGCCGACAGGGTCCCAGTTCACCCCTCCACTTT. It specifies CASSRQGPSSPLHF.

The chain recombines TRBV18 with TRBJ2-1, with 14 positions matching TRBD2. Germline CDR1 is KGHSH and CDR2 is LQKENI. The CDR3 runs to 18 residues. The ends lost 3 bases at V and 4 bases at J; junction bases unmatched: 8. The CDR3 protein is CASSPPGLAGGQYNEQFF. The CDR3 nucleotides read TGTGCCAGCTCACCTCCAGGACTAGCGGGGGGCCAATACAATGAGCAGTTCTTC.

This clone was picked up one time. The V and J genes are TRBV11-3 and TRBJ1-3, with 8 positions matching TRBD1. The V gene's germline CDR1 is SGHNT and CDR2 YENEEA. CDR3 length equals 15 residues. Unmatched junction bases numbered 11, after V lost 6 bases and J lost 7 bases. The CDR3: CASSRTGQEGNTIYF. Here the CDR3 DNA reads TGTGCCAGCAGTCGTACGGGACAGGAGGGGAACACCATATATTTT.

V usage is TRBV11-3 and J usage is TRBJ1-6; D not certain. The V gene lost 5 bases and the J gene lost 7 bases, with 12 bases spanning the gap. Germline V gives CDR1 SGHNT, CDR2 YENEEA. The CDR3 covers 14 residues. The CDR3 nucleotides are TGTGCCAGCAGCCCAGACGGGGTGAATTCACCCCTCCACTTT. Translating it yields CASSPDGVNSPLHF.

CDR3 sequence reads: CASSEGLAGTNEQFF. In DNA form, the CDR3 reads TGTGCCAGCAGCGAGGGACTAGCGGGGACAAATGAGCAGTTCTTC. The chain links TRBV9 to TRBJ2-1, with 13 nucleotides matching TRBD2. The length of the CDR3 is 15 residues. J was trimmed by 7 bases and V by 3 bases; bases with no gene match: 4. CDR1 is SGDLS, CDR2 YYNGEE, per germline.

The V call is TRBV2, the J call TRBJ1-1; tentatively, D is TRBD1 (6 bases). Deletions cut 8 bases from V and 5 bases from J, with 12 bases between. Germline values: CDR1 SNHLY, CDR2 FYNNEI. The CDR3 covers 12 residues. The CDR3 DNA follows: TGTGCCAGCCAGGGGATCGGAACTGAAGCTTTCTTT. Its protein product is CASQGIGTEAFF. The whole variable domain, remainder taken from reference TRBV2 and TRBJ1-1, is EPEVTQTPSHQVTQMGQEVILRCVPISNHLYFYWYRQILGQKVEFLVSFYNNEISEKSEIFDDQFSVERPDGSNFTLKIRSTKLEDSAMYFCASQGIGTEAFFGQGTRLTVV.

The chain couples TRBV19 to TRBJ2-3, with a possible D match to TRBD2 (5 bases). Germline V gene lookup returns CDR1 LNHDA and CDR2 SQIVND (reference sequence). V gave up 1 base and J gave up 5 bases, with 13 bases separating them. This CDR3 has 15 residues. CDR3 sequence: CASSIVPGGRDTQYF. The CDR3 DNA follows: TGTGCCAGTAGTATAGTGCCAGGAGGTCGAGATACGCAGTATTTT.